One and the same sample provided the 9 T cell receptor beta chains below, sequenced in a study of T cells in women clearing cervical HPV infection. Clones were read by immunoSEQ multiplex PCR, and TCRdb kept only the in-frame ones, dropping some. The sample is made up of approximately 26,000 clones, and the top ten hold over 8.5% of it. The sequencing input was blood buffy coat. The receptor source for this set is a woman aged 18-70 years with a cervical HPV16 infection that either progressed to CIN3+ or cleared (not recorded which).

As concerns this clone: Coverage ceases 3 residues before the CDR3 finishes, and the germline J gene fills in the end. This chain connects TRBV2 to TRBJ1-3; a weak D match, TRBD1 (5 bases). This CDR3 spans 16 amino acids. The germline V gene has CDR1 SNHLY and CDR2 FYNNEI. V dropped 5 bases and J dropped 1 base, with 15 bases sitting between them. The CDR3 here is CASSREGPASGNTIYF. The CDR3 DNA, read in part, is TGTGCCAGCAGTCGAGAGGGGCCGGCTTCTGGAAACACC.

The CDR3 here is CASSEKAAGEEKLFF. CDR3 DNA, as far as it was read: TGTGCCAGCAGTGAAAAAGCGGCAGGGGAAGAAAAG. The chain combines TRBV6-1 with TRBJ2-2, with D tentatively TRBD1 (6 bases). The read ends 3 residues before the CDR3 terminus; that terminus is restored from the germline J gene. The CDR3 loop spans 15 amino acids. The germline gives CDR1 MNHNS, CDR2 SASEGT.

CDR3: CAWSVQGPTQPQHF. The DNA read from the CDR3 is TGTGCCTGGAGTGTACAAGGGCCCACACAGCCC. This rearrangement joins TRBV30 to TRBJ1-5; D unclear. Read sequence stops 3 residues before the CDR3 end, and the germline J gene provides the missing end. CDR1 GTSNPN and CDR2 SVGIG come from the germline V gene (reference sequence). The CDR3 consists of 14 residues. Trimming stripped 0 bases from V and 7 bases from J, with 13 bases between.

As to this clone: The missing CDR3 end, 3 residues past where the read stops, is filled in from the germline J gene. This rearrangement joins TRBV7-3 to TRBJ2-3; unclear D gene. Germline V gene data show CDR1 as SGHTA and CDR2 as FQGTGA. The CDR3 length is 16 residues. V gave up 1 base and J gave up 0 bases, with 11 bases separating them. The sequenced CDR3 bases are TGTGCCAGCAGCTTAATTCCGGGTTCTAGCACAGATACG. Translated: CASSLIPGSSTDT. The full CDR3 is CASSLIPGSSTDTQYF.

With respect to this clone: The observed sequence ends 3 residues before the CDR3 terminus, with the missing tail filled in from the germline J gene. Different DNA sequences within this sample yield the same CDR3. The chain joins TRBV7-9 to TRBJ1-2, with D perhaps matching TRBD1 (6 bases). CDR3 size: 14 residues. Per the germline V gene, CDR1 is SEHNR and CDR2 is FQNEAQ (reference sequence). The V end was cut by 1 base, the J end by 4 bases, with 10 bases between. The sequenced part of the CDR3 DNA is TGTGCCAGCAGCTTAGGGGGGGGCAGCTATGGC. Translating it yields CASSLGGGSYG. The full CDR3 reads CASSLGGGSYGYTF.

Comment on this clone: The read comes to an end 3 residues before the CDR3 does, leaving the germline J gene to fill in the end. This rearrangement joins TRBV20-1 to TRBJ2-3; tentatively, D is TRBD2 (7 bases). The CDR3 has 13 residues. Germline CDR1 reads DFQATT; CDR2 reads SNEGSKA (reference sequence). Incomplete CDR3 DNA: TGCAGTGTTAGGAGGGGGGGACAAGAGACG. Translating it yields CSVRRGGQET. From start to end, the CDR3 is CSVRRGGQETQYF.

As for this clone: The CDR3 end falls 3 residues outside the read, so it is completed with the germline J gene. The V call is TRBV5-1, the J call TRBJ2-3, with TRBD2 matching over 7 bases. V was pared by 4 bases and J by 0 bases, with 5 bases of the junction left unmatched. This CDR3 spans 15 amino acids. Germline loops: CDR1 SGHRS, CDR2 YFSETQ. The CDR3 bases that were read are TGCGCCAGCAGCGCACTAGCGACTAGCACAGATACG. It is translated as CASSALATSTDT. The entire CDR3 protein reads CASSALATSTDTQYF. Using reference TRBV5-1 and TRBJ2-3 for the parts outside the CDR3, the full variable domain is KAGVTQTPRYLIKTRGQQVTLSCSPISGHRSVSWYQQTPGQGLQFLFEYFSETQRNKGNFPGRFSGRQFSNSRSEMNVSTLELGDSALYLCASSALATSTDTQYFGPGTRLTVL.

As for this clone: The CDR3 extends 3 residues past the end of the read, so its final part is completed from the germline J gene. This rearrangement joins TRBV6-1 to TRBJ2-3, with 8 bases fitting TRBD1. From germline, CDR1 is MNHNS and CDR2 SASEGT. CDR3 length: 14 residues. J gave up 5 bases and V 4 bases, and 5 bases lay outside the gene matches. This CDR3 is CASSGNDRGDTQYF. The covered CDR3 bases are TGTGCCAGCAGTGGCAATGACAGGGGAGATACG.

The CDR3 bases that were read are TGTGCCAGCAGTGAAAACGAGGTTTGGTCACCC. It yields the protein CASSENEVWSP. The complete CDR3 protein is CASSENEVWSPLHF. This chain connects TRBV6-1 to TRBJ1-6; D uncertain. The read ends 3 residues early relative to the CDR3; the germline J gene fills the gap. The germline V gene has CDR1 MNHNS and CDR2 SASEGT. Trimming removed 2 bases from V and 10 bases from J, with 12 bases in between. This CDR3 is built from 14 residues.